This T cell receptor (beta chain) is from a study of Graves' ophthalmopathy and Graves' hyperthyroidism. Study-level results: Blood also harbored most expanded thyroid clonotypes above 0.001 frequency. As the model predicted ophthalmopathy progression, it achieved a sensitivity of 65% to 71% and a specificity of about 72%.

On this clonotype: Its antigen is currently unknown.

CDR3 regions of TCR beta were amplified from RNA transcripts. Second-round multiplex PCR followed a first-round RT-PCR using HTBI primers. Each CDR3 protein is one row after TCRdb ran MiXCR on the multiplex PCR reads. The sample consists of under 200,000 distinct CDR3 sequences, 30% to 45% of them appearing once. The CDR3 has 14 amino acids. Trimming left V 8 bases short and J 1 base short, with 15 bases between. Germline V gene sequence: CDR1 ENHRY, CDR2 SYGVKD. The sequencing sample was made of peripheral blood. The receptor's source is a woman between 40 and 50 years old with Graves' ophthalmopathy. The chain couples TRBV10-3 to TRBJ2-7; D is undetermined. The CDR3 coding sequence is TGTGCCATCGCTGAGCTTCACGGGTCCTACGAGCAGTACTTC. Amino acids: CAIAELHGSYEQYF.